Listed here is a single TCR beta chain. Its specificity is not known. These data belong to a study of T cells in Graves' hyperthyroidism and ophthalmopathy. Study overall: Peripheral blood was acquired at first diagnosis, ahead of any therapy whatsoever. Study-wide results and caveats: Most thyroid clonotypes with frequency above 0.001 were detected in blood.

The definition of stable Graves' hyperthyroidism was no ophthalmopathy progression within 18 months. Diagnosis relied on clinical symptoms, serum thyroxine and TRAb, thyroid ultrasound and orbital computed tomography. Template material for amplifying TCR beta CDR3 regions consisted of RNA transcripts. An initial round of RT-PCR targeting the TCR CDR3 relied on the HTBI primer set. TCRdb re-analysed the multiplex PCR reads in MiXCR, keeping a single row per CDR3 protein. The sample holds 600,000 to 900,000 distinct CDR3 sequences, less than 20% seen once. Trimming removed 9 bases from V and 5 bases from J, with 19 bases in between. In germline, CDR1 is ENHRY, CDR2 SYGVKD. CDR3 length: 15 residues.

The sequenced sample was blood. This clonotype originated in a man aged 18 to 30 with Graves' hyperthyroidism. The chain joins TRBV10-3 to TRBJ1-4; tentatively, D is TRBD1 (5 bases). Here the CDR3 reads CAIGDPRQPNEKLFF. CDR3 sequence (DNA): TGTGCCATTGGGGACCCGAGGCAGCCAAATGAAAAACTGTTTTTT.